This T cell receptor beta chain was recovered during a study of T-cell reconstitution after alpha-beta-depleted transplantation in children. The CDR3 consists of 14 residues. With 7 bases clipped from V and 0 bases from J, the junction kept 5 bases outside the gene matches. CDR1 is SGHRS and CDR2 is YFSETQ in the germline V gene. TCRbeta library preparation incorporated unique molecular identifiers. A single record per CDR3 protein comes from TCRdb applying MiXCR to the PCR reads. Of about 610,000 distinct CDR3 sequences detected, about 10% appear once; the ten largest clones hold 4%. The TCR sequence derives from a human donor who donated a stem cell graft to a child with acute myeloid leukemia. The chain has TRBV5-1 and TRBJ2-3, with TRBD2 matching 7 bases. The sequences come from PBMCs from the stem cell graft donor, collected from the stem cell graft. CDR3 in amino acids: CASFDSGSTDTQYF. The CDR3 DNA reads TGCGCCAGCTTTGATAGCGGGAGCACAGATACGCAGTATTTT. The variable domain in full, completed from reference TRBV5-1 and TRBJ2-3, reads KAGVTQTPRYLIKTRGQQVTLSCSPISGHRSVSWYQQTPGQGLQFLFEYFSETQRNKGNFPGRFSGRQFSNSRSEMNVSTLELGDSALYLCASFDSGSTDTQYFGPGTRLTVL.